Presented here are 8 T cell receptor beta chains from one specimen sequenced in a study of blood T cell repertoires in COVID-19. The protocol was immunoSEQ multiplex PCR, while the TCRdb copy is restricted to in-frame clones and leaves out a portion. The table includes around 250,000 clones, 80% to 85% detected once. Sequenced: peripheral blood. The receptor source for this set is a woman between 35 and 50 years old who had recovered from COVID-19.

The V call is TRBV18, the J call TRBJ1-6; 9 nucleotides line up with TRBD1. The V gene's germline CDR1 is KGHSH and CDR2 LQKENI. The CDR3 runs 16 residues. The J segment lost 8 bases and the V segment lost 4 bases, leaving 9 bases of the junction unmatched. CDR3 sequence (DNA): TGTGCCAGCTCACAGTTTTCGGACAGGGGTGATTCACCCCTCCACTTT. This codes for CASSQFSDRGDSPLHF.

This clone has only a few counts. V gene TRBV7-9 combines with J gene TRBJ1-2; D call uncertain. The CDR3 runs 14 residues. Trimming stripped 0 bases from V and 5 bases from J, with 10 bases between. CDR1 SEHNR and CDR2 FQNEAQ come from the germline V gene (reference sequence). CDR3 nucleotide sequence: TGTGCCAGCAGCTTAGCGGCGGTGCTATATGGCTACACCTTC. Translation: CASSLAAVLYGYTF.

The chain employs TRBV18 and TRBJ1-2, with D tentatively TRBD1 (5 bases). Germline values: CDR1 KGHSH, CDR2 LQKENI. Trimming shortened V by 3 bases and J by 6 bases, and 17 bases separated the two germline ends. The CDR3 sequence is 15 residues long. CDR3 in DNA: TGTGCCAGCTCACCTCCTGGACTCGGAGGGGATGGCTACACCTTC. This codes for CASSPPGLGGDGYTF.

J is TRBJ2-3 and V is TRBV5-1; TRBD2 agrees at 13 bases. CDR3 size: 16 residues. Trimming at V came to 2 bases and at J to 6 bases, leaving 6 bases not matched to a gene. CDR1 and CDR2 from the germline V gene are SGHRS and YFSETQ. The CDR3 nucleotides read TGCGCCAGCAGCTTCGGGACTAGCGGGGTCGGGGATACGCAGTATTTT. It codes for CASSFGTSGVGDTQYF.

The chain employs TRBV9 and TRBJ1-1, with D possibly matching TRBD1 (5 bases). The ends were cut back, 1 base at V and 6 bases at J, with 25 bases in the middle. This CDR3 is built from 18 residues. Germline CDR1 reads SGDLS; CDR2 reads YYNGEE. This chain's CDR3 is CASSVRFGGFGQGAEAFF. CDR3 nucleotides: TGTGCCAGCAGCGTAAGATTCGGCGGCTTCGGGCAGGGCGCTGAAGCTTTCTTT.

This chain links TRBV2 with TRBJ2-6; no clear D gene. This CDR3 is built from 18 residues. Trimming took off 1 base at V and 0 bases at J, with 13 bases between the two ends. CDR1 is SNHLY, CDR2 FYNNEI, per germline. The CDR3 loop reads CASSEDSQKNSGANVLTF. The CDR3, as DNA: TGTGCCAGCAGTGAAGACAGCCAAAAAAACTCTGGGGCCAACGTCCTGACTTTC.

This chain uses TRBV12-3 or TRBV12-4 with TRBJ1-2; D uncertain. The length of the CDR3 is 11 residues. With 3 bases removed from V and 8 bases from J, the gap between germline ends came to 7 bases. CDR3: CASSFSRGYTF. CDR3 DNA: TGTGCCAGCAGTTTTAGCCGAGGCTACACCTTC.

This chain connects TRBV5-1 to TRBJ2-2; D gene uncertain. The V gene lost 1 base and the J gene lost 0 bases, with 7 bases spanning the gap. Germline V gives CDR1 SGHRS, CDR2 YFSETQ. The CDR3 runs to 15 residues. The CDR3 here is CASSLHSSNTGELFF. The CDR3 DNA sequence: TGCGCCAGCAGCTTGCACAGCTCGAACACCGGGGAGCTGTTTTTT.